These T cell receptor beta chains were read from a single sample in a study of blood T cell repertoires in COVID-19. The table came from immunoSEQ multiplex PCR; TCRdb's copy has only in-frame clones and leaves some out. The sample gives under 90,000 clones, nearly 90% of which show up once; about 3% is in the top ten. The sequenced sample consisted of peripheral blood. These receptor sequences come from a woman aged 45-65 years with COVID-19, enrolled during active disease. Both conserved end residues are trimmed from each CDR3. The D gene is left open where the match is weak. Clone size appears in some rows only: once, few, many, or a class for an expanded clone.

V	J	D	size	CDR3
TRBV5-5	TRBJ1-5	NA	NA	ASSLVRSNQPQH
TRBV6-5	TRBJ1-1	TRBD1	NA	ASSYSRQGNTEAF
TRBV10-3	TRBJ2-3	NA	NA	AISFPGDTQY
TRBV7-3	TRBJ2-2	TRBD2	once	ASSSTSGSRTGELF
TRBV6-5	TRBJ2-7	NA	NA	ATGKGRSYEQY
TRBV9	TRBJ2-1	TRBD2	NA	ASSASSGRAQF
TRBV7-2	TRBJ2-7	TRBD2	NA	ASSPRTSGSYEQY
TRBV29-1	TRBJ2-1	NA	NA	SAKDYSYNEQF
TRBV7-9	TRBJ2-5	NA	NA	ASSLYTTQETQY
TRBV7-2	TRBJ1-4	TRBD1	NA	ASSLKRQGKGEKLF
TRBV7-3	TRBJ2-1	TRBD2	NA	ASSPTSGRGYEQF
TRBV7-2	TRBJ2-2	NA	NA	ASSLALRETGGELF
TRBV7-2	TRBJ1-1	TRBD1	NA	ASSPAGGLGQGRGSEAF
TRBV3-1/TRBV3-2	TRBJ2-4	NA	NA	ASSARPGRGGRNIQY
TRBV21-1	TRBJ2-1	NA	NA	ASSTGEGYNEQF
TRBV2	TRBJ2-1	TRBD2	few	ASNVAGGIAYEQF
TRBV7-8	TRBJ2-1	NA	once	ASSFPGNEQF
TRBV6-6	TRBJ2-4	TRBD1	NA	ASSRSGTVIAKNIQY
TRBV24-1	TRBJ2-1	NA	NA	ATAGQRSNEQF
TRBV28	TRBJ1-2	TRBD1	once	ASSLDRLAYGYT
TRBV7-9	TRBJ1-1	NA	NA	ASSGRAGPVNTEAF
TRBV5-1	TRBJ2-3	NA	NA	ASSLSSTDTQY
TRBV5-1	TRBJ1-2	NA	NA	ASSLQGANYGYT
TRBV6-6	TRBJ2-7	NA	NA	ASSTAGKYEQY
TRBV4-1	TRBJ1-1	TRBD1	NA	ASSQMGTGGWTEAF
TRBV14	TRBJ2-7	NA	NA	ASSHSPYEQY
TRBV4-1	TRBJ2-1	TRBD2	NA	ASSQETSGSLNEQF
TRBV11-1	TRBJ2-7	NA	NA	ASSLRLAYEQY
TRBV29-1	TRBJ2-7	NA	NA	SAGGAAGASYEQY
TRBV21-1	TRBJ1-2	NA	NA	ASSKANGALGISHGYT
TRBV9	TRBJ2-1	TRBD2	once	ASSVPSGTDREF
TRBV10-3	TRBJ2-3	TRBD2	NA	ATRGTSGRSSHTQY
TRBV27	TRBJ1-2	NA	NA	ASSLEGRAGYT
TRBV5-1	TRBJ2-3	TRBD2	NA	ASSLARGGRAGETQY
TRBV11-1	TRBJ2-3	NA	NA	ASSPGGGRDTQY
TRBV7-9	TRBJ1-2	NA	NA	ASNPAGTPANGYT
TRBV7-9	TRBJ2-2	TRBD1	few	ASSLGTGGFGELF
TRBV5-1	TRBJ2-5	NA	NA	ASSSGLMVETQY
TRBV28	TRBJ2-2	TRBD1	NA	ASRSRQGYTGELF
TRBV7-8	TRBJ2-7	NA	NA	ASSLWTAGFPYEQY
TRBV2	TRBJ2-1	TRBD1	NA	ASRGQGQANEQF
TRBV10-3	TRBJ1-5	NA	NA	AISPNPTGNSNQPQH
TRBV19	TRBJ2-2	TRBD1	once	ASAKQGPHAGELF
TRBV6-5	TRBJ1-1	NA	once	ASSLGGADTEAF
TRBV6-1	TRBJ1-1	TRBD1	NA	ASSEVRTGSAF
TRBV28	TRBJ1-1	TRBD1	NA	ASSSSGGAF
TRBV7-8	TRBJ2-7	TRBD2	NA	ASSPEGRAYEQY
TRBV6-5	TRBJ1-2	TRBD1	NA	ASSPDRGYGYT
TRBV19	TRBJ1-2	TRBD1	NA	ASSISWTGGRHGYT
TRBV27	TRBJ2-5	TRBD1	NA	ASSFGTAQETQY
TRBV9	TRBJ2-7	NA	NA	ASSVGPGPTYEQY
TRBV28	TRBJ2-5	TRBD2	NA	ASSLTSGSSETQY
TRBV5-1	TRBJ1-2	TRBD1	NA	ASSVETGTGVYGYT
TRBV7-2	TRBJ2-7	NA	NA	ASSPTGHSYEQY
TRBV25-1	TRBJ1-1	NA	NA	ASSAYSTEAF